The T cell receptor beta chain described here comes from a study of low-dose radiotherapy and immunotherapy resistance in tumors. Study information: The study gave Cohort 2 1 Gy per fraction every two weeks, totaling 13 Gy over 26 weeks. Every two weeks, cyclophosphamide 200 mg/m2 was infused one day before radiation plus immunotherapy.

From germline, CDR1 is MNHEY and CDR2 SMNVEV (reference sequence). Trimming took off 3 bases at V and 4 bases at J, with 12 bases between the two ends. This CDR3 is 14 amino acids long. Priming of first-strand cDNA relied on TRAV- and TRBV-specific primers (covering alpha and beta chains). The PCR that amplified TCRs ran for approximately 20 cycles, relying on a constant-region primer and a V-primer adapter. TCRdb ran MiXCR on the reads and lists one entry per CDR3 protein. The repertoire consists of about 80,000 distinct CDR3 sequences, with 15% to 20% occurring once and the leading ten covering approximately 1.5%. This clonotype showed up many times. Time point denoted: after trial treatment. Treatment meaning: LDRT plus nivolumab, ipilimumab, low-dose cyclophosphamide and aspirin (RACIN trial). Administered to the donors were nivolumab, ipilimumab, aspirin, low-dose cyclophosphamide and low-dose radiotherapy. Eligible patients bore advanced solid tumors devoid of tumor-infiltrating lymphocytes.

The origin of this receptor is a male donor with prostate cancer. The sample was PBMCs, taken after low-dose radiotherapy plus immunotherapy. V is TRBV27 and J is TRBJ1-1, with D maybe TRBD1 (5 bases). CDR3 bases: TGTGCCAGCAGTTTGGGGACGAGGGGCACTGAAGCTTTCTTT. Its protein is CASSLGTRGTEAFF.